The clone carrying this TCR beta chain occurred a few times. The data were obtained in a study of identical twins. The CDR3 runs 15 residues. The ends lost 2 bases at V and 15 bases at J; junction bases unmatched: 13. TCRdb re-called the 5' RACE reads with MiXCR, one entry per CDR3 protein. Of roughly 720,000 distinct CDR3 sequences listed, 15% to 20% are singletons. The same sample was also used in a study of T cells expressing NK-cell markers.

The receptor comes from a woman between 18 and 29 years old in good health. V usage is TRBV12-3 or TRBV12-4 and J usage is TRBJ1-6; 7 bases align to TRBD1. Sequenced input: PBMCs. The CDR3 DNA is TGTGCCAGCAGTTTAAGGGCTCCGCAGGGGGTTCTCCTCCACTTT. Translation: CASSLRAPQGVLLHF.